Below, one T cell receptor (beta chain) is given with its context. Its antigen is unidentified. This record belongs to a study of T cell repertoires in cytomegalovirus infection. V was cut by 0 bases and J by 9 bases, with 3 bases left in between. From germline, CDR1 is LGHDT and CDR2 YNNKEL (reference sequence). This CDR3 contains 11 residues. TCRdb independently ran MiXCR on the reads; one entry per CDR3 protein. The table has around 500,000 distinct CDR3 sequences, roughly 46% seen once. This chain uses TRBV3-1 with TRBJ2-1; D ambiguous. Specimen: cultured PBMCs, collected from culture after CMV antigen stimulation. The sequence derives from a human donor in good health (CMV status not recorded). Some clones in this sample may be carry-over from other donors' samples. CDR3 nucleotide sequence: TGTGCCAGCAGCCAAGATCGTGAGCAGTTCTTC. Residues: CASSQDREQFF.